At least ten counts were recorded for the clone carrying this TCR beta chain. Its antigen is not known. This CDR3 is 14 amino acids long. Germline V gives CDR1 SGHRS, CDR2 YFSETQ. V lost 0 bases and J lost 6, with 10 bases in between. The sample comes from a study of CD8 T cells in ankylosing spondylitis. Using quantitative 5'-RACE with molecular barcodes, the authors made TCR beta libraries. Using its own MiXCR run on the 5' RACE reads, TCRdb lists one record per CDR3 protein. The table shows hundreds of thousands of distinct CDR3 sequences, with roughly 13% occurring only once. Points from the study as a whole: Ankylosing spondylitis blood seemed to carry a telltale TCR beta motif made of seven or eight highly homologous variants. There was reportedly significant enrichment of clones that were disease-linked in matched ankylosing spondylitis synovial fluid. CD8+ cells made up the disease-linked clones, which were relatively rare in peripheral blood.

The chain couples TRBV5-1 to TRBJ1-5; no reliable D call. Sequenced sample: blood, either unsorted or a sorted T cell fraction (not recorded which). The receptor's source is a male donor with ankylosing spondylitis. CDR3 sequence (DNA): TGCGCCAGCAGCTTGGTTGGTGAAGGTCAGCCCCAGCATTTT. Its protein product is CASSLVGEGQPQHF.